Following are 11 T cell receptor beta chains from one sample sequenced in a study of shared clonotypes between healthy human individuals. Measured with immunoSEQ multiplex PCR; TCRdb has only the in-frame clones, and not every one. The table has approximately 500,000 clones, roughly 80% seen once. Sequencing used PBMCs. Receptors originate from a woman aged 40 to 55 in good health. Some clones in this sample may be carry-over from other donors' samples.

The J gene is TRBJ1-4, the V gene TRBV5-6, with 12 bases lining up with TRBD1. The V and J ends lost 4 bases and 6 bases, in that order; junction bases with no gene match: 7. The CDR3 totals 16 residues. Germline V gives CDR1 SGHDT, CDR2 YYEEEE. The CDR3 DNA reads as TGTGCCAGCAGCCCGGGGACAGGGGGCTTGTATGAAAAACTGTTTTTT. Protein: CASSPGTGGLYEKLFF.

This rearrangement joins TRBV7-9 to TRBJ1-2, with a weak D call TRBD1 (5 bases). V lost 2 bases to trimming and J lost 4 bases, with 14 bases between them. This CDR3 has 15 amino acids. Germline V gene sequence: CDR1 SEHNR, CDR2 FQNEAQ (reference sequence). The DNA of the CDR3 is TGTGCCAGCAGCTTAAGGGGTAGTTCTGGCTATGGCTACACCTTC. Residues: CASSLRGSSGYGYTF.

The chain links TRBV10-3 to TRBJ2-7, with 9 bases identical to TRBD1. V gave up 11 bases and J gave up 6 bases; unmatched junction bases: 14. The germline gives CDR1 ENHRY, CDR2 SYGVKD. The CDR3 is 14 residues long. CDR3 sequence: CASGGGTGLAEQYF. CDR3 nucleotides: TGTGCCTCCGGCGGAGGGACAGGGTTAGCCGAGCAGTACTTC.

The CDR3 protein is CASSNYRGRNYGYTF. For the CDR3, the DNA is TGTGCCAGTAGTAACTACAGGGGGCGCAACTATGGCTACACCTTC. This sequence joins TRBV19 and TRBJ1-2; the match to TRBD1 covers 9 bases. This CDR3 region has 15 residues. V lost 4 bases to trimming and J lost 2 bases; unmatched junction nucleotides: 5. The germline V gene encodes CDR1 LNHDA and CDR2 SQIVND (reference sequence).

J is TRBJ1-4 and V is TRBV30; 7 bases are a match to TRBD1. There are 13 residues in the CDR3. The V segment lost 7 bases and the J segment 3 bases; nucleotides outside the gene matches: 5. The V gene's germline CDR1 is GTSNPN and CDR2 SVGIG (reference sequence). CDR3 sequence reads: CALTGLANEKLFF. The CDR3 nucleotides are TGTGCCTTGACAGGGCTTGCTAATGAAAAACTGTTTTTT. The full variable domain, with the rest looked up from reference TRBV30 and TRBJ1-4, is SQTIHQWPATLVQPVGSPLSLECTVEGTSNPNLYWYRQAAGRGLQLLFYSVGIGQISSEVPQNLSASRPQDRQFILSSKKLLLSDSGFYLCALTGLANEKLFFGSGTQLSVL.

The chain joins TRBV5-1 to TRBJ2-2; tentative D call: TRBD1 (6 bases). Germline V gives CDR1 SGHRS, CDR2 YFSETQ. V lost 4 bases and J 1 base, leaving 8 bases between the germline ends. This CDR3 region has 14 residues. The CDR3 loop reads CASSPTGNTGELFF. In DNA form, the CDR3 reads TGCGCCAGCAGCCCGACAGGGAACACCGGGGAGCTGTTTTTT.

J is TRBJ1-4 and V is TRBV6-1; 7 nucleotides match TRBD1. Germline V gene data show CDR1 as MNHNS and CDR2 as SASEGT. This CDR3 region has 13 residues. V was pared by 6 bases and J by 8 bases, with 6 bases of the junction left unmatched. The CDR3 DNA reads TGTGCCAGCAGGGAGACAGGGAGGGAAAAACTGTTTTTT. Its translation: CASRETGREKLFF.

V and J are TRBV19 and TRBJ1-2; a possible D gene is TRBD1 (6 bases). Germline values: CDR1 LNHDA, CDR2 SQIVND (reference sequence). Trimming removed 4 bases from V and 3 bases from J, with 15 bases in between. The CDR3 has 15 amino acids. CDR3 in DNA: TGTGCCAGTAGTACGCTGCCGGGGGCTCACTATGGCTACACCTTC. Residues: CASSTLPGAHYGYTF.

The rearrangement links TRBV30 to TRBJ2-1; 9 nucleotides align to TRBD2. Germline V gives CDR1 GTSNPN, CDR2 SVGIG (reference sequence). The length of the CDR3 is 14 residues. V was pared by 0 bases and J by 11 bases, with 8 bases of the junction left unmatched. The CDR3 reads CAWSVGGSGSQQFF. In DNA form, the CDR3 reads TGTGCCTGGAGTGTAGGGGGTAGCGGGAGCCAGCAGTTCTTC.

The DNA of the CDR3 is TGTGCCAGCAGCCATGGGACAGGGAGCTCCTACGAGCAGTACTTC. Translated: CASSHGTGSSYEQYF. This chain connects TRBV5-6 to TRBJ2-7; TRBD1 agrees at 9 bases. CDR3 length: 15 residues. The germline V gene encodes CDR1 SGHDT and CDR2 YYEEEE. V dropped 4 bases and J dropped 0; count of bases not matched to a gene: 5.

This sequence joins TRBV7-2 and TRBJ2-3; 10 bases line up with TRBD2. The CDR3 totals 15 residues. Looked up from germline, CDR1 is SGHTA and CDR2 is FQGNSA. V lost 5 bases, J lost 5 bases, and 7 bases stayed unmatched. CDR3 nucleotide sequence: TGTGCCAGCAGCAGATCCCGGACTAGCGGAGATACGCAGTATTTT. It codes for CASSRSRTSGDTQYF.